This T cell receptor beta chain was found in a study of cytomegalovirus exposure and HLA in healthy donors. The PCR was carried out with 60 Vbeta primers and 13 Jbeta primers. Profiled with immunoSEQ multiplex PCR; TCRdb holds only in-frame clones, not every one. Its table records some 130,000 clones. The V gene's germline CDR1 is LGHNA and CDR2 YSLEER. The CDR3 runs to 17 residues. Trimming at V came to 0 bases and at J to 6 bases, leaving 13 bases not matched to a gene. Sequenced: PBMCs. This chain joins TRBV4-3 and TRBJ2-7; the match to TRBD2 covers 8 bases. The TCR sequence derives from a man aged 18 to 35 in good health and CMV-seronegative. The CDR3 coding sequence is TGCGCCAGCAGCCAAGATCGAGCAAGCGGGGGCCGAAGCGAGCAGTACTTC. Its protein is CASSQDRASGGRSEQYF.